Listed below are T cell receptor beta chains from one sample, sequenced in a study of CD8 T cells in Susac syndrome. TCRdb fed the immunoSEQ multiplex PCR reads into MiXCR, producing one record per CDR3 protein. The sample lists under 200,000 distinct CDR3 sequences, approximately 94% occurring once. The sequenced sample consisted of CD4+ T cells from PBMCs. These receptors came from a human donor with Susac syndrome. Both conserved end residues are part of each CDR3. D genes are given only for firm matches. Rows may omit the clone size; those that give it use once, few, many or a size class.

NA	NA	TRBV19	TRBJ1-1	CASTTTGNTEAFF	TGTGCCAGTACCACGACAGGGAACACTGAAGCTTTCTTT
NA	NA	TRBV11-2	TRBJ2-7	CASSRGTTSYEQYF	TGTGCCAGCAGCCGGGGGACCACCTCCTACGAGCAGTACTTC
NA	TRBD1	TRBV5-1	TRBJ1-2	CASSGTGGVGYGYTF	TGCGCCAGCAGCGGGACAGGGGGCGTCGGCTATGGCTACACCTTC
NA	NA	TRBV7-9	TRBJ2-1	CASSPPGRAQQFF	TGTGCCAGCAGCCCCCCTGGACGGGCTCAGCAGTTCTTC
NA	NA	TRBV12-3/TRBV12-4	TRBJ1-6	CASRAGPGALHF	TGTGCCAGCAGGGCAGGGCCAGGGGCCCTCCACTTT
once	TRBD1	TRBV7-9	TRBJ1-5	CASSLGTGANQPQHF	TGTGCCAGCAGCTTAGGGACAGGGGCTAATCAGCCCCAGCATTTT
NA	NA	TRBV15	TRBJ1-1	CATSRDRVDVAFF	TGTGCCACCAGCAGAGATCGGGTGGACGTAGCTTTCTTT
NA	TRBD1	TRBV2	TRBJ1-5	CASSSDRGNQPQHF	TGTGCCAGCAGCAGCGACAGGGGCAATCAGCCCCAGCATTTT
NA	TRBD2	TRBV5-1	TRBJ2-7	CASSLTSGSYYEQYF	TGCGCCAGCAGCTTAACTAGCGGGAGCTACTACGAGCAGTACTTC
NA	NA	TRBV3-1	TRBJ2-1	CASSPDHSGSEQFF	TGTGCCAGCAGCCCGGATCACTCCGGCAGCGAGCAGTTCTTC
NA	NA	TRBV5-1	TRBJ2-1	CASSLTRQKNEQFF	TGCGCCAGCAGCTTGACAAGACAGAAAAATGAGCAGTTCTTC
NA	NA	TRBV18	TRBJ1-2	CASSPRSLEGGMWSNYGYTF	TGTGCCAGCTCACCAAGGAGTCTCGAAGGGGGAATGTGGTCCAACTATGGCTACACCTTC
NA	TRBD1	TRBV6-6	TRBJ2-5	CASRGTGIETQYF	TGTGCCAGCAGAGGGACAGGGATAGAGACCCAGTACTTC
NA	TRBD2	TRBV20-1	TRBJ2-7	CSAILAEGIYEQYF	TGCAGTGCTATTCTAGCGGAGGGGATCTACGAGCAGTACTTC
NA	NA	TRBV24-1	TRBJ1-4	CATSESDEKLFF	TGTGCCACCAGTGAAAGTGATGAAAAACTGTTTTTT
NA	TRBD1	TRBV3-1	TRBJ1-6	CASSRIGQGYNSPLHF	TGTGCCAGCAGCCGTATTGGACAGGGGTATAATTCACCCCTCCACTTT
NA	NA	TRBV29-1	TRBJ2-7	CSVAPVYEQYF	TGCAGCGTTGCCCCTGTATACGAGCAGTACTTC
NA	NA	TRBV10-3	TRBJ1-1	CAIMARMNTEAFF	TGTGCCATCATGGCCCGAATGAACACTGAAGCTTTCTTT
NA	NA	TRBV7-2	TRBJ2-7	CASSQGGSLSSYEQYF	TGTGCCAGCAGCCAGGGGGGGAGCCTCAGCTCCTACGAGCAGTACTTC
NA	TRBD2	TRBV12-3/TRBV12-4	TRBJ2-1	CASSWTSGSSYNEQFF	TGTGCCAGCAGTTGGACTAGCGGGAGCTCCTACAATGAGCAGTTCTTC
NA	TRBD1	TRBV19	TRBJ1-6	CASSSLRTGDSPLHF	TGTGCCAGTAGTAGCCTCCGGACAGGGGATTCACCCCTCCACTTT
NA	TRBD2	TRBV4-2	TRBJ2-5	CASSQWASGGQETQYF	TGTGCCAGCAGCCAGTGGGCTAGCGGGGGGCAAGAGACCCAGTACTTC
NA	TRBD1	TRBV7-8	TRBJ1-5	CASSLAAGGAGNQPQHF	TGTGCCAGCAGCTTAGCGGCAGGGGGCGCGGGCAATCAGCCCCAGCATTTT
NA	NA	TRBV15	TRBJ2-5	CATSRGQALETQYF	TGTGCCACCAGCAGGGGACAAGCTCTGGAGACCCAGTACTTC
NA	TRBD1	TRBV28	TRBJ2-3	CASSLTGGWDTQYF	TGTGCCAGCAGTTTGACAGGGGGCTGGGATACGCAGTATTTT
NA	TRBD1	TRBV6-5	TRBJ2-7	CASSQPGGNEQYF	TGTGCCAGCAGTCAACCAGGGGGCAACGAGCAGTACTTC
NA	TRBD1	TRBV18	TRBJ1-1	CASSQGTGSLETEAFF	TGTGCCAGCTCACAAGGGACAGGGTCTCTGGAGACTGAAGCTTTCTTT
NA	NA	TRBV28	TRBJ2-7	CASTREGGSTYEQYF	TGTGCCAGCACAAGGGAAGGGGGGTCCACGTACGAGCAGTACTTC
NA	NA	TRBV5-4	TRBJ2-5	CASSSGLSRQETQYF	TGTGCCAGCAGCTCGGGACTCTCACGCCAAGAGACCCAGTACTTC
NA	TRBD2	TRBV5-1	TRBJ2-1	CASSLNREGINEQFF	TGCGCCAGCAGCTTGAACCGGGAGGGAATCAATGAGCAGTTCTTC
NA	NA	TRBV30	TRBJ2-1	CAWSVRLAGGVGNQQFF	TGTGCCTGGAGTGTACGTCTAGCAGGAGGTGTGGGCAATCAGCAGTTCTTC
NA	TRBD1	TRBV9	TRBJ1-1	CASSVVGQGGTEAFF	TGTGCCAGCAGCGTAGTTGGACAGGGGGGGACTGAAGCTTTCTTT
NA	NA	TRBV4-3	TRBJ1-6	CASSQDGGYSPLHF	TGCGCCAGCAGCCAAGATGGAGGGTACTCACCCCTCCACTTT
NA	NA	TRBV29-1	TRBJ2-5	CSADGVPETQYF	TGCAGCGCCGATGGGGTCCCGGAGACCCAGTACTTC
once	TRBD2	TRBV7-3	TRBJ2-4	CASSPVGGNIQYF	TGTGCCAGCAGCCCCGTCGGGGGGAACATTCAGTACTTC
NA	NA	TRBV24-1	TRBJ2-5	CATSAIGETKTETQYF	TGTGCCACCAGTGCGATAGGGGAAACCAAGACGGAGACCCAGTACTTC
NA	TRBD1	TRBV24-1	TRBJ2-1	CATSDPDRERGDEQFF	TGTGCCACCAGTGACCCTGACAGGGAACGGGGCGATGAGCAGTTCTTC
NA	NA	TRBV28	TRBJ1-4	CASSSGQMAEKLFF	TGTGCCAGCAGTTCCGGACAGATGGCCGAAAAACTGTTTTTT
NA	NA	TRBV20-1	TRBJ1-2	CSASGETPTNYGYTF	TGCAGTGCTAGTGGGGAGACACCGACCAACTATGGCTACACCTTC
NA	NA	TRBV19	TRBJ2-3	CATHSGARMSTDTQYF	TGTGCCACTCACAGTGGGGCCCGCATGAGCACAGATACGCAGTATTTT
NA	NA	TRBV3-1	TRBJ2-3	CASSQASVVTDTQYF	TGTGCCAGCAGCCAGGCCTCCGTGGTCACAGATACGCAGTATTTT
NA	NA	TRBV6-6	TRBJ2-3	CASSTATPSRDTQYF	TGTGCCAGCAGTACCGCTACCCCCTCGCGGGATACGCAGTATTTT